This entry concerns a single T cell receptor beta chain. The antigen it recognizes is unknown. The input lacks base qualities; no much larger clone sits a single base away. These data are taken from a study of blood T cell repertoires in COVID-19 (dated by TCRdb to 2018 to 2021). Concerning the study at large: Samples from collaborators originated in the United States, Italy and Spain and spanned both the acute and convalescent phases of COVID-19. A freely available public database, intended as a resource for researchers studying the immune response to SARS-CoV-2, is where the repertoires were released. The prospective study material was composed of cDNA or gDNA derived from T cells, B-cell-depleted T cells, or PBMCs. Nearly every sample came with metadata listing a de-identified subject ID, COVID-19 status, age in years and sex. Where available, HLA class I and class II types were taken from metadata supplied by the sample provider and were not determined by assay-based typing. The samples were drawn from two sources: the first 160 participants of the ongoing ImmuneRACE study, and over 1,000 subjects contributed by 6 global collaborators. Deeply sampled blood TCRbeta repertoires from subjects exposed to, actively infected with, or recovered from COVID-19 were included in the dataset. Summary of the overall study and its limitations: Clinical and demographic metadata were provided uncurated, with the amount varying by source and participant.

TCRbeta CDR3 regions were amplified from genomic DNA using the immunoSEQ Assay, a bias-controlled multiplex PCR. As for how the authors treated the data: The number of nucleated cells in each sample was estimated from the amplification of reference gene primers within the assay. To quantify the absolute abundance of each unique TCRbeta CDR3 rearrangement, sequence reads were collapsed and filtered. For each sample, productive Simpson clonality was calculated by taking the square root of Simpson's diversity index across productive rearrangements. Not all clones reach the TCRdb copy of this immuneACCESS table, which keeps in-frame sequences only. Checked studies attribute under half of the gap to unresolved V genes and leave the rest unexplained. Clone size and V and J calls were adopted from that table, with D and trimming inferred from the DNA. Present in this sample are some 120,000 clones, about 83% of which were seen just once. The biggest ten clones account for 12% of the sample.

CDR1 and CDR2 are read off the germline V gene (reference sequence) as LGHDT and YNNKEL. The cysteine opens and the phenylalanine closes a CDR3 of 12 amino acids. Just CDR3 DNA is preserved here, 36 bases in frame from base 1. V is pared back by 0 bases and J by 8 bases, with 7 bases lying between the germline termini. The collaborating institutions used their own protocols to collect whole blood in K2EDTA tubes. Collaborator samples were shipped for TCRbeta analysis as frozen whole blood, isolated PBMCs, or DNA extracted from either sample type. The sample comprised peripheral blood. The V and J genes are TRBV3-1 (or the pseudogene TRBV3-2) and TRBJ2-5; the D gene cannot be resolved reliably. The clonotype was recovered from a man aged 60 to 75 with acute or convalescent COVID-19. The CDR3 here reads CASSQDLSTQYF. The DNA sequence follows: TGTGCCAGCAGCCAAGATCTGAGCACCCAGTACTTC.